This T cell receptor (beta chain) was obtained from a study of T cells expressing NK-cell markers. On the study more broadly: The TCR beta repertoires were obtained from sorted CD3+CD56+NKG2C+, CD3+CD56+NKG2C- and CD3+CD56-NKG2C+ T cells.

The CDR3 is 12 residues long. Concerning this clonotype: The antigen is undetermined.

The cDNA for TCR beta came from 5'RACE template switching with UMIs. TCRdb re-called the 5' RACE reads and gives one entry per CDR3 protein, without DNA. This table holds 500,000 to 600,000 distinct CDR3 sequences. Study results and limitations: NKG2C+ dominant clonotype frequencies in five to seven donors were roughly 1.0-7.5% of CD8+ T cells.

This receptor was taken from a man younger than 35 in good health. This chain links TRBV12-3 or TRBV12-4 with TRBJ2-3; TCRdb picks TRBD2, but there is no DNA to check that call. The source material was blood T cells: a sorted CD56 or NKG2C T cell subset, CD4+ or CD8+ T cells, or bulk PBMC T cells (not recorded which). CDR3 residues: CASSPTSGKQYF.